The entry below gives a single TCR beta chain sequence along with its context. Method: immunoSEQ multiplex PCR; TCRdb's copy keeps in-frame clones and lacks some. The table lists around 68,000 clones, roughly 80% of them singletons, with roughly 3.1% in the top ten. Trimming pared 4 bases from V and 6 bases from J, leaving 16 bases between. The CDR3 consists of 14 residues. Germline V gives CDR1 SGDLS, CDR2 YYNGEE. These data originate in a study of control samples from healthy donors and cancer patients. The sequence came from a woman aged 50 to 60 with lung cancer. Sequenced material: PBMCs. This chain connects TRBV9 to TRBJ1-1; a weak D match, TRBD1 (6 bases). The CDR3 bases are TGTGCCAGCAGCCCTTGGGGGGCTGTGGCTGAAGCTTTCTTT. It is translated as CASSPWGAVAEAFF.